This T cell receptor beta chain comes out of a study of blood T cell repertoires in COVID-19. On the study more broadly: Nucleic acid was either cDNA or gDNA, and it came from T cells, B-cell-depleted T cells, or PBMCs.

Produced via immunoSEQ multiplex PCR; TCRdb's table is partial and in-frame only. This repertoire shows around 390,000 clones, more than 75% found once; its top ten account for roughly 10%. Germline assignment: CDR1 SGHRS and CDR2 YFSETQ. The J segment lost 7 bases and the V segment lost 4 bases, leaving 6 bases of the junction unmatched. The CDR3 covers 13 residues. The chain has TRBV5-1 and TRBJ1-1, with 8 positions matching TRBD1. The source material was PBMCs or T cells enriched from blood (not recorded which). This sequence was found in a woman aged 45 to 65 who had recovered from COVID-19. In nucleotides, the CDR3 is TGCGCCAGCAGCCAGGACAGGGCACTTGAAGCTTTCTTT. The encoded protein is CASSQDRALEAFF.